This T cell receptor (beta chain) comes out of a study of shared clonotypes between healthy human individuals (dated by TCRdb to about 2020). Describing the broader study: A few men and two women, aged 18 to 49 years, made up the cohort. Between about 0.94 and 8.9 billion PBMCs per donor were obtained by leukapheresis. To increase sequencing depth and limit assay-specific biases, different laboratories used diverse techniques to prepare libraries and sequence TCR repertoires. For each donor, three plates each were used for CD4 naive and CD4 memory, two plates were used for CD8 naive, and one plate was used for CD8 memory. Blood TCR repertoires of five healthy adults were deeply sequenced to estimate repertoire size and the extent of clonotype sharing between individuals. Paper-wide results and their limitations: Based on pairwise subsampling, the degree of clonotype sharing among donors was expected to be affected by sequencing depth. Sampling was restricted to blood, and TCR repertoires in tissue are likely to differ from TCR repertoires in blood. Clonotypes shared by all four sorted-subset donors showed higher generation probabilities than non-shared clonotypes. The genetic and exposure-history diversity represented was limited by the small number of donors. Estimated clonotype richness was generally larger for naive than for memory subsets. Even with the large sequencing depth, rarefaction of the sorted-subset datasets indicated that sequencing was incomplete. Across four donors, around 5% of naive CD4, around 3.5% of naive CD8, about 2.3% of memory CD4, and under 0.45% of memory CD8 clonotypes were shared.

A remark on this clone: Its cognate antigen has yet to be identified. No quality values exist for individual bases; no much larger clone is one base distant.

Spanning cysteine to phenylalanine, the CDR3 consists of 13 amino acids. Only the CDR3 DNA stays, 39 bases, in frame from base 1. The V end loses 5 bases and the J end loses 4 bases, and a stretch of 9 bases separates them. CDR1 is given as SEHNR and CDR2 as FQNEAQ, both from the germline V gene (reference sequence). CD8 naive samples were CD45RO-negative cells positively selected for CCR7, giving a CD45RA+CCR7+ population that excluded TemRA cells. The donors were healthy, HIV-negative adults who had no recently reported acute infections or vaccinations. Every donor was a Caucasian adult residing in Nashville, Tennessee, USA. Blood was obtained by leukapheresis, after which PBMCs were separated by Ficoll-Histopaque density gradient centrifugation and cryopreserved in liquid nitrogen vapor phase. Analytical flow cytometry was used to check the purity and quantity of every magnetically sorted T cell population. Genomic DNA was isolated from every sorted fraction and measured by UV absorbance on a Nanodrop 2000c.

Using the deep immunoSEQ assay, multiplex PCR amplified TCR CDR3 regions from genomic DNA. Genomic DNA extracted from each cell subset was distributed evenly over all wells of several immunoSEQ 96-well plates, and each plate served as one replicate. Each replicate PCR for sorted subsets received about 180 ng genomic DNA, equal to some 32,000 T cell genomes. Purified libraries were measured with a Qubit 3.0 fluorometer, size-checked on a Bioanalyzer 2100, and measured again with the KAPA Library Quantification kit. Every immunoSEQ 96-well plate was sequenced on a dedicated single-read 150-cycle Illumina NextSeq 550 flow cell. The study's processing was this. Because only junctional sequences without quality scores were contained in the immunoSEQ output, filtering matching that applied to full-length reads could not be performed. To assign V/J genes and CDR3, sequences were annotated using PyIR, a Python wrapper for IgBLAST v1.9, with IMGT germline references. Any read was removed if the V/J assignment was weak (E-value above 1e-6), the CDR3 was missing, or the read contained stop codons, out-of-frame junctions, or ambiguous translated residues. V3J clonotypes were defined by identical inferred V gene, J gene, and CDR3 amino acid sequence. The percentage overlap between two repertoires was calculated by dividing the number of shared unique clonotypes by the size of the smaller repertoire. RTK rarefaction, the Chao1 estimator, and Recon v2.1 estimates of unobserved clonotypes were used to assess repertoire richness. For all TCRbeta clonotypes obtained by the gDNA method from several donors, generation probabilities were computed with OLGA. The table comes from immuneACCESS by way of TCRdb, which keeps in-frame sequences with V and J called. Part of the clones is missing from these tables; in studies checked, under half for an unresolved V gene and the rest for unknown reasons. From that table come the V and J calls and clone size; the DNA was used to work out D and trimming. Present in this sample are 660,000 or so clones, approximately 96% of which were seen just once. The ten largest make up approximately 0.12% of the sample.

This clonotype was obtained from a woman aged 25 to 45 in good health. This sequence uses TRBV7-9 and TRBJ2-1; the D gene cannot be named for sure. The sequenced sample was naive CD8+ T cells sorted from blood. Taken with the paper, the label for cell subset or site translates to: CD45RA+CCR7+. The CDR3 corresponds to CASSPKRYNEQFF. The DNA is as follows: TGTGCCAGCAGCCCAAAAAGGTACAATGAGCAGTTCTTC.